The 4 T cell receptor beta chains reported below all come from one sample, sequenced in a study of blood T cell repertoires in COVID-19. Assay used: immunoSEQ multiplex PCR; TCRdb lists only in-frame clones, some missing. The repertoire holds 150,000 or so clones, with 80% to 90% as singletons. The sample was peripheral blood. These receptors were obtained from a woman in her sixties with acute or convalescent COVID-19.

CDR3 amino acids: CSVDQFTGRTTF. For the CDR3, the DNA is TGCAGCGTTGATCAGTTTACAGGCCGAACGACCTTC. The chain uses TRBV29-1 and TRBJ1-2, with a weak D call TRBD1 (5 bases). Looked up from germline, CDR1 is SQVTM and CDR2 is ANQGSEA. The germline V and J ends were trimmed by 3 bases and 14 bases, with 19 bases remaining between them. The CDR3 is 12 amino acids. Full variable domain (missing parts from reference TRBV29-1 and TRBJ1-2): SAVISQKPSRDICQRGTSLTIQCQVDSQVTMMFWYRQQPGQSLTLIATANQGSEATYESGFVIDKFPISRPNLTFSTLTVSNMSPEDSSIYLCSVDQFTGRTTFGSGTRLTVV.

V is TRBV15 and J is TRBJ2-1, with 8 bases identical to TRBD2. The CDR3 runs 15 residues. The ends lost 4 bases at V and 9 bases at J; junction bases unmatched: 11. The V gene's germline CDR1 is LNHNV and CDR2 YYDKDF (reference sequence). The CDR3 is CATSIRGGGGSEQFF. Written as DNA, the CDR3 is TGTGCCACCAGCATCCGGGGGGGAGGAGGGAGTGAGCAGTTCTTC.

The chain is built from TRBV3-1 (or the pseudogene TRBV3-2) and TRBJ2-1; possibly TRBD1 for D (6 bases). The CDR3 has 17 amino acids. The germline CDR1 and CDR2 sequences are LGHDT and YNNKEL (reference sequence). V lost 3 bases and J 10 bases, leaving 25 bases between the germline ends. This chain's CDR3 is CASSHPPTGLFQEEQFF. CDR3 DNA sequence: TGTGCCAGCAGCCACCCCCCGACAGGCCTATTCCAGGAGGAGCAGTTCTTC.

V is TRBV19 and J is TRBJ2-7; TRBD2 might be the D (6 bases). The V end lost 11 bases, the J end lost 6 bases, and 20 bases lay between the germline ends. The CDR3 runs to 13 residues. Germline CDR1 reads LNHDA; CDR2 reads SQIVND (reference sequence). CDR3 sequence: CAAGTGFLSEQYF. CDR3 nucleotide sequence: TGTGCCGCGGGGACGGGGTTTTTATCCGAGCAGTACTTC.